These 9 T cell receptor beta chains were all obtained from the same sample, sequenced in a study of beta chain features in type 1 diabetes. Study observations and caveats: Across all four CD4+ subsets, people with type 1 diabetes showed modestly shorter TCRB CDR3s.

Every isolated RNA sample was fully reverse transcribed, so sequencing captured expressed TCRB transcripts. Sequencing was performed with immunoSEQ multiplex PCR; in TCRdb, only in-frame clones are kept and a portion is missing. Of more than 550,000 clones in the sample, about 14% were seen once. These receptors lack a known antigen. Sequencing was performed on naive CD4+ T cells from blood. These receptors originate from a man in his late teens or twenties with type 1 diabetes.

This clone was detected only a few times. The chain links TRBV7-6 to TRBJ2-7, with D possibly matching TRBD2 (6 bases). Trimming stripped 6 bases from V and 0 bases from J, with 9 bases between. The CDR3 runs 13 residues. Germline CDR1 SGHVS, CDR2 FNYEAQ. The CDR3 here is CASRRDFSYEQYF. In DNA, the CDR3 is TGTGCCAGCAGGCGGGACTTCTCCTACGAGCAGTACTTC.

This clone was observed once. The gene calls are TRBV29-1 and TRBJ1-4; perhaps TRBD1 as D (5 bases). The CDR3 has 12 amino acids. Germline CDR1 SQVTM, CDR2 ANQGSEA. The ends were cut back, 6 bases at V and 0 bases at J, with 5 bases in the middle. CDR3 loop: CSVTATNEKLFF. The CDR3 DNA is TGCAGCGTGACAGCAACTAATGAAAAACTGTTTTTT.

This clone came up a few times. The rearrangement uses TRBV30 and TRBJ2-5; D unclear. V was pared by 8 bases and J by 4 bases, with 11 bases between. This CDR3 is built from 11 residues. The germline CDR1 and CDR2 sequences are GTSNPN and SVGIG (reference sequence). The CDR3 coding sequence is TGTGCCACCCAGTCAGCAGAGACCCAGTACTTC. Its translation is CATQSAETQYF. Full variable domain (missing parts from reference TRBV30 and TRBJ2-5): SQTIHQWPATLVQPVGSPLSLECTVEGTSNPNLYWYRQAAGRGLQLLFYSVGIGQISSEVPQNLSASRPQDRQFILSSKKLLLSDSGFYLCATQSAETQYFGPGTRLLVL.

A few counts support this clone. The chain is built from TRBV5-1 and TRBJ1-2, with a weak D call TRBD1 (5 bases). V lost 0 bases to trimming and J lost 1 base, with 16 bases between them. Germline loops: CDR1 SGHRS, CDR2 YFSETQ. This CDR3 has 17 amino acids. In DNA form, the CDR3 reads TGCGCCAGCAGCTTGGAAGGGGCAGCAAAGCATAACTATGGCTACACCTTC. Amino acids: CASSLEGAAKHNYGYTF. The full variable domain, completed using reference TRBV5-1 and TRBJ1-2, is KAGVTQTPRYLIKTRGQQVTLSCSPISGHRSVSWYQQTPGQGLQFLFEYFSETQRNKGNFPGRFSGRQFSNSRSEMNVSTLELGDSALYLCASSLEGAAKHNYGYTFGSGTRLTVV.

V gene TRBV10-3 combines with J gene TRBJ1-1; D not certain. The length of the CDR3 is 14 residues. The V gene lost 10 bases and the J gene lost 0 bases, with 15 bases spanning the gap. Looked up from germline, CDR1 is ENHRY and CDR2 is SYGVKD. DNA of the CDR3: TGTGCCACGTCTTTGGAGGTAATGAACACTGAAGCTTTCTTT. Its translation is CATSLEVMNTEAFF.

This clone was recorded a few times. CDR3 coding DNA: TGTGCCTGGGGAAAAACCGGGACTAGCGGGGGGTGGGATACGCAGTATTTT. Translated: CAWGKTGTSGGWDTQYF. This chain connects TRBV30 to TRBJ2-3; 15 positions agree with TRBD2. The CDR3 has 17 residues. V lost 5 bases to trimming and J lost 6 bases; unmatched junction nucleotides: 12. Germline values: CDR1 GTSNPN, CDR2 SVGIG (reference sequence).

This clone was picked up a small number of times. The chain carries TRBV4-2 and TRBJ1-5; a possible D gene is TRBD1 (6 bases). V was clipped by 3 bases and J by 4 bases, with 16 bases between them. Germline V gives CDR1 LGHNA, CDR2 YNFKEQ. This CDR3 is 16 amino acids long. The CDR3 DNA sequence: TGTGCCAGCAGCCAGTACAGGGAGGGCGGTAATCAGCCCCAGCATTTT. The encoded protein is CASSQYREGGNQPQHF.

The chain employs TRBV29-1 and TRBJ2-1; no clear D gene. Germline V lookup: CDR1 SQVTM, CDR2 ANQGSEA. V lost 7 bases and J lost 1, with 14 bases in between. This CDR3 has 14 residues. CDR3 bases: TGCAGCGCAGCCCGATTTGAATCCTACAATGAGCAGTTCTTC. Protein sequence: CSAARFESYNEQFF.

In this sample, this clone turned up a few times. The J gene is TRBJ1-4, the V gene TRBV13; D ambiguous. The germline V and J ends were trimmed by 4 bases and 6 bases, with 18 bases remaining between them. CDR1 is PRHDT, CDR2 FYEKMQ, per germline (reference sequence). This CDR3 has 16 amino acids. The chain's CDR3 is CASSYLTQNADEKLFF. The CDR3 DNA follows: TGTGCCAGCAGCTACCTCACACAGAATGCCGATGAAAAACTGTTTTTT.